This section outlines one T cell receptor beta chain sequence together with its context. The entry originates in a study of human T cells and chemical hapten exposure. The CDR3 is made up of 15 amino acids. V shed 5 bases and J shed 0 bases, with 11 bases lying between them. Germline V gives CDR1 SEHNR, CDR2 FQNEAQ (reference sequence). TCRdb re-derived calls from the RACE reads in MiXCR, one entry per CDR3 protein. The sample shows some 81,000 distinct CDR3 sequences, roughly 11% of them seen only once. Stated time point: patch test 2, 6 weeks after DPC sensitization. The sample's treatment: therapeutic diphenylcyclopropenone sensitization with weekly scalp DPC.

This sample comprised whole blood, obtained in connection with sensitization to the hapten diphenylcyclopropenone (DPC). The chain recombines TRBV7-9 with TRBJ2-4; D unclear. The clonotype was recovered from a man between 18 and 29 years old with alopecia areata. Some clones in this sample may be carry-over from other donors' samples. The CDR3 region has the DNA TGTGCCAGCAGCGAAGTTGATTTAGCCAAAAACATTCAGTACTTC. Amino acids: CASSEVDLAKNIQYF.